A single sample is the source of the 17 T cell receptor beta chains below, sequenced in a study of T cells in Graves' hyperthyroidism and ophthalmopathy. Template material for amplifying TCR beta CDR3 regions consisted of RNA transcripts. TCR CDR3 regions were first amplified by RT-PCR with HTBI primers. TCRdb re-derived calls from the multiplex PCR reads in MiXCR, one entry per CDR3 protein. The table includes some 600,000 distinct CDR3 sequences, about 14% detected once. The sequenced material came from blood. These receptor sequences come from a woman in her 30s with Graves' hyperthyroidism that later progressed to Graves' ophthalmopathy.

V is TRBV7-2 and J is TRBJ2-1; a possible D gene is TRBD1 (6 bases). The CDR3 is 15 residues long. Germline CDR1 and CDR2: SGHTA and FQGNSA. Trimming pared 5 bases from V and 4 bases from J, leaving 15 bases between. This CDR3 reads CASSQAVQGYNEQFF. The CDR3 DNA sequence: TGTGCCAGCAGCCAGGCTGTACAGGGTTACAATGAGCAGTTCTTC.

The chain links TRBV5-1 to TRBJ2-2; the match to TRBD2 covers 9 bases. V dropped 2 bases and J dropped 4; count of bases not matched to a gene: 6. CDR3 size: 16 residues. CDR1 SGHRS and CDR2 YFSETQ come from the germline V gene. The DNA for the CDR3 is TGCGCCAGCAGCTTCTATAGCGGGAGATCCACCGGGGAGCTGTTTTTT. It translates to CASSFYSGRSTGELFF.

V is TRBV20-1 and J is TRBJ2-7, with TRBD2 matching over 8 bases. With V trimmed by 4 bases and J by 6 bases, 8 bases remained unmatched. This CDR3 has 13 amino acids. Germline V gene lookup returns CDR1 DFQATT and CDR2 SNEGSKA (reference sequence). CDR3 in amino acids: CSAMGAGVFEQYF. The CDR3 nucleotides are TGCAGTGCTATGGGAGCGGGAGTTTTCGAGCAGTACTTC.

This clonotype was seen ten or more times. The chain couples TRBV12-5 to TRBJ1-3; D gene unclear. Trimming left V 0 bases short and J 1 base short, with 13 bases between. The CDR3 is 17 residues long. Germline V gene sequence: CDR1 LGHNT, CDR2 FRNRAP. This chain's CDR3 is CASGLVLGQMSGNTIYF. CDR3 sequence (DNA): TGTGCTAGTGGTTTGGTACTTGGGCAGATGTCTGGAAACACCATATATTTT.

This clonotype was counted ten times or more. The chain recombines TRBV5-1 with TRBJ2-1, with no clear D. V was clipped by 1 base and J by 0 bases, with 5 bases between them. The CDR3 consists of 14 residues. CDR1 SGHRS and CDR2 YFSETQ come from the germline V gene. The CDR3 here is CASSLSVSYNEQFF. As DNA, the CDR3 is TGCGCCAGCAGCTTGTCGGTCTCCTACAATGAGCAGTTCTTC.

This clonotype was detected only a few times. CDR3 protein: CSARVSNIQYF. In DNA form, the CDR3 reads TGCAGTGCTAGAGTCAGCAACATTCAGTACTTC. This chain links TRBV20-1 with TRBJ2-4; D ambiguous. V was trimmed by 1 base and J by 7 bases, leaving 5 bases between them. The CDR3 consists of 11 residues. Germline V gene data show CDR1 as DFQATT and CDR2 as SNEGSKA (reference sequence).

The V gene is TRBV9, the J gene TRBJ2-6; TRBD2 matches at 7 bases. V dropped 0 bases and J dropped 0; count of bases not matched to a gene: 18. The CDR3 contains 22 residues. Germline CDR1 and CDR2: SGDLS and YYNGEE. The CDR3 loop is CASSVDPRGVRDSSSGANVLTF. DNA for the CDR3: TGTGCCAGCAGCGTAGATCCCCGGGGGGTCAGGGACTCAAGCTCTGGGGCCAACGTCCTGACTTTC.

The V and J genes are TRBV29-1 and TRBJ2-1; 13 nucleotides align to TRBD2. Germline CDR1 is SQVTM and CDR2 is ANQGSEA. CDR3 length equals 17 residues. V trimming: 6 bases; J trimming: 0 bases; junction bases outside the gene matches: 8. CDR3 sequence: CSVWGLAGLSSYNEQFF. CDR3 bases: TGCAGCGTATGGGGACTAGCGGGGCTCAGCTCCTACAATGAGCAGTTCTTC.

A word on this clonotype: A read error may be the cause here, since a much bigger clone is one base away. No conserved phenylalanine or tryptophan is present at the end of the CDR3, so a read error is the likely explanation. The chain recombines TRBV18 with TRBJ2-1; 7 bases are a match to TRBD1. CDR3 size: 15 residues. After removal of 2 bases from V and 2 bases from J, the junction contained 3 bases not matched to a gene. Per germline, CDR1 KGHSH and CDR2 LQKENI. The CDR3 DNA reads TGTGCCAGCTCACCAAGGGGGCAGACCTACAATGAGCAGTTCTTA. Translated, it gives CASSPRGQTYNEQFL.

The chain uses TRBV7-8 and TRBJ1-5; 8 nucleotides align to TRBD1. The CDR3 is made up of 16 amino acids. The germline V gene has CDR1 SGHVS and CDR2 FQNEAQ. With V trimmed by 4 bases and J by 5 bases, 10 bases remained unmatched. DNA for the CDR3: TGTGCCAGCAGCTCTCAGGGGGCGGGGATCCATCAGCCCCAGCATTTT. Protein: CASSSQGAGIHQPQHF. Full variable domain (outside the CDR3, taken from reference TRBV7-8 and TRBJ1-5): GAGVSQSPRYKVAKRGQDVALRCDPISGHVSLFWYQQALGQGPEFLTYFQNEAQLDKSGLPSDRFFAERPEGSVSTLKIQRTQQEDSAVYLCASSSQGAGIHQPQHFGDGTRLSIL.

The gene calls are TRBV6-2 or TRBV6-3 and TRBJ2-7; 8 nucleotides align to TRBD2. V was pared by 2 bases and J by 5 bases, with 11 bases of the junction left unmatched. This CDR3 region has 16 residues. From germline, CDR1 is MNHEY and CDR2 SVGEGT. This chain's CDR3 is CASSYGSGGPGNEQYF. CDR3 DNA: TGTGCCAGCAGTTACGGGTCGGGAGGGCCCGGGAACGAGCAGTACTTC.

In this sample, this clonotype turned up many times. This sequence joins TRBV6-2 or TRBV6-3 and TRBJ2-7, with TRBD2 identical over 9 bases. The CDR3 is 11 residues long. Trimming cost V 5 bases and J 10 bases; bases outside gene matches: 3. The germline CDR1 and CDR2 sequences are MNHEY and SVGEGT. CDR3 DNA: TGTGCCAGCAGTCGACTAGCGGATCAGTACTTC. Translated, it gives CASSRLADQYF.

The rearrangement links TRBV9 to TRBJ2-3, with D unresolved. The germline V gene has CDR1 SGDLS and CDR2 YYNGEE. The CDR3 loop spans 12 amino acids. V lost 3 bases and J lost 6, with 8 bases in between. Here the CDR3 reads CASSAETDTQYF. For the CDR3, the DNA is TGTGCCAGCAGCGCCGAAACGGATACGCAGTATTTT.

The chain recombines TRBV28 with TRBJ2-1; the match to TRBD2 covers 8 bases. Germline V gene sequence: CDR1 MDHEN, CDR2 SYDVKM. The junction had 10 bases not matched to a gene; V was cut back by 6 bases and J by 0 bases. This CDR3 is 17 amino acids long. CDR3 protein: CASSPSGRGGSYNEQFF. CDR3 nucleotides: TGTGCCAGCAGCCCTTCCGGGAGGGGGGGCTCCTACAATGAGCAGTTCTTC.

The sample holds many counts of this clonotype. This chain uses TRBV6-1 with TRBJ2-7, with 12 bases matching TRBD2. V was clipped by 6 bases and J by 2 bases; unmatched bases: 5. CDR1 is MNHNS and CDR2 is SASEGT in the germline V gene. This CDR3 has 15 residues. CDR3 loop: CASRRTSGATYEQYF. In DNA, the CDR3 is TGTGCCAGCAGACGGACTAGCGGGGCCACCTACGAGCAGTACTTC.

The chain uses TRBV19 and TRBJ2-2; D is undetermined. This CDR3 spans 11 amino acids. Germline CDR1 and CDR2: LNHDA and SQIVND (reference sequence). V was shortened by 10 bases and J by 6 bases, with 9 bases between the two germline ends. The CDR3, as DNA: TGTGCCACTGACACTCCCGGGGAGCTGTTTTTT. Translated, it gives CATDTPGELFF.

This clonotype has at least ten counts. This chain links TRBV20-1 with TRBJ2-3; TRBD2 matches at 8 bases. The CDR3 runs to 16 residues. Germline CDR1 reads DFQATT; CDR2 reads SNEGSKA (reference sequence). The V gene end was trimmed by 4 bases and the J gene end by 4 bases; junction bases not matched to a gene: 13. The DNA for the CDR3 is TGCAGTGCTAACCTCCCGGGACTAGTTTCCGCAGATACGCAGTATTTT. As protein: CSANLPGLVSADTQYF.